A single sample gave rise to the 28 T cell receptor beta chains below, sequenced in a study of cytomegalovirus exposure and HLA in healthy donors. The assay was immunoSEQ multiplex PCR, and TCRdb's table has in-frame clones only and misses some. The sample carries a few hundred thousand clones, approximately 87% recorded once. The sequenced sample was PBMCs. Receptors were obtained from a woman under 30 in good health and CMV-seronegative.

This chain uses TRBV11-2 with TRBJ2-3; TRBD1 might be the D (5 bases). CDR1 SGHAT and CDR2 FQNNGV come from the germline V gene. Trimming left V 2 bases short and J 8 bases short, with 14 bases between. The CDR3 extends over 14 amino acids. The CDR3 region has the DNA TGTGCCAGCAGCTTATTCCAGGGTATGGTTACGCAGTATTTT. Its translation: CASSLFQGMVTQYF.

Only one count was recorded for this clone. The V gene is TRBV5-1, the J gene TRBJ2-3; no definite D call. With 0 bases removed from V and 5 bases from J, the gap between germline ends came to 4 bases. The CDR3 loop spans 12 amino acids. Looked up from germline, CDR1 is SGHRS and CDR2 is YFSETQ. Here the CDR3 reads CASSLAGDTQYF. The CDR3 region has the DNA TGCGCCAGCAGCTTGGCGGGAGATACGCAGTATTTT.

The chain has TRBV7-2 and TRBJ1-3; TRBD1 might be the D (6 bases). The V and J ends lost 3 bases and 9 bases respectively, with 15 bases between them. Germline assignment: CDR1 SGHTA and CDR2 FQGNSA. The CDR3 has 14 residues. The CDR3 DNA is TGTGCCAGCAGCTTCGGACAGCTGAGGGGCACCATATATTTT. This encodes CASSFGQLRGTIYF.

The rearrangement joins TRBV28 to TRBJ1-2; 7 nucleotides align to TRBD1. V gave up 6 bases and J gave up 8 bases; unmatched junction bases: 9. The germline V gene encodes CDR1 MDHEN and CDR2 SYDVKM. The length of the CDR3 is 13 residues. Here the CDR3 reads CASRLTGQGGYTF. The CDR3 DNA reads TGTGCCAGCAGACTGACAGGGCAGGGGGGCTACACCTTC.

The CDR3 DNA follows: TGTGCCAGCAGCTCAAAGGACAGCAAAAACATTCAGTACTTC. It is translated as CASSSKDSKNIQYF. This rearrangement joins TRBV7-6 to TRBJ2-4, with D possibly being TRBD1 (6 bases). The germline V gene encodes CDR1 SGHVS and CDR2 FNYEAQ. The germline V and J ends were trimmed by 4 bases and 3 bases, with 10 bases remaining between them. This CDR3 is 14 amino acids long. Supplemented by reference TRBV7-6 and TRBJ2-4, the full variable domain reads GAGVSQSPRYKVTKRGQDVALRCDPISGHVSLYWYRQALGQGPEFLTYFNYEAQQDKSGLPNDRFSAERPEGSISTLTIQRTEQRDSAMYRCASSSKDSKNIQYFGAGTRLSVL.

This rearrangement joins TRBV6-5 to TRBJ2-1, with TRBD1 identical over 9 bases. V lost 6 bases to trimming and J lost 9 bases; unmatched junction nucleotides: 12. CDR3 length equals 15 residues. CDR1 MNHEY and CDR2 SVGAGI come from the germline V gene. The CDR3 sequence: CASRSTGGALGEQFF. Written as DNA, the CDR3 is TGTGCCAGCAGATCGACAGGGGGAGCCCTCGGTGAGCAGTTCTTC.

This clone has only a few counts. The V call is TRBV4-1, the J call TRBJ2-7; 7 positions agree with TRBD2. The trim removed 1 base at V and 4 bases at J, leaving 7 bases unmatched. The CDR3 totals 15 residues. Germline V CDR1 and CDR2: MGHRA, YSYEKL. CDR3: CASSQGVRGVYEQYF. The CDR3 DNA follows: TGCGCCAGCAGCCAAGGGGTCCGGGGGGTGTACGAGCAGTACTTC.

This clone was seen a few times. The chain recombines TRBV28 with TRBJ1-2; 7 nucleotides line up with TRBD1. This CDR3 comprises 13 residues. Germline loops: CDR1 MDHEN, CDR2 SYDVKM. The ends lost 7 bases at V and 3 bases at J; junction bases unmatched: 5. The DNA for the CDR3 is TGTGCCAGCAACGGCAGGGGGGACTATGGCTACACCTTC. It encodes CASNGRGDYGYTF.

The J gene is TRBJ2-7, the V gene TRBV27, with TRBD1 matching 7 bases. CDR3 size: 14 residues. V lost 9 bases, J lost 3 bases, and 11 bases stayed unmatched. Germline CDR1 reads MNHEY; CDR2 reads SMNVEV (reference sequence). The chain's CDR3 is CASRVGGRGYEQYF. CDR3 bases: TGTGCCAGTCGGGTAGGGGGCAGGGGCTACGAGCAGTACTTC.

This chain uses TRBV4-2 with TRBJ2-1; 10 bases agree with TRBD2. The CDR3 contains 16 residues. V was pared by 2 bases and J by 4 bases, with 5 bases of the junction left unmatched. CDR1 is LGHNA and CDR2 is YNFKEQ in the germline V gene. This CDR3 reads CASSQPGLAEYNEQFF. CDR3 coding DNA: TGTGCCAGCAGCCAACCCGGACTAGCGGAGTACAATGAGCAGTTCTTC.

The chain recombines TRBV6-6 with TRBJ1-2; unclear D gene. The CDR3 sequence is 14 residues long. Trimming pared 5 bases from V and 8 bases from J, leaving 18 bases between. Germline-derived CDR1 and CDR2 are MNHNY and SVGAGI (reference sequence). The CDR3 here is CASSRGLGVEGYTF. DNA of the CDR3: TGTGCCAGCAGTAGAGGGCTTGGAGTGGAAGGCTACACCTTC.

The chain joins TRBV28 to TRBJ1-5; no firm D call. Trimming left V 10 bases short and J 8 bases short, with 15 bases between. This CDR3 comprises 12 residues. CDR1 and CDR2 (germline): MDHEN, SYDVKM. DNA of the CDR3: TGTGCCACCACGGGAGGGATCAAGCCCCAGCATTTT. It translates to CATTGGIKPQHF.

DNA for the CDR3: TGTGCCAGCAGCTTGAGGGCAGGGGATGGGTTCAACACAGATACGCAGTATTTT. Encoded protein: CASSLRAGDGFNTDTQYF. The chain links TRBV7-6 to TRBJ2-3; D is perhaps TRBD1 (6 bases). Looked up from germline, CDR1 is SGHVS and CDR2 is FNYEAQ. There are 18 residues in the CDR3. Trimming cost V 3 bases and J 2 bases, with 21 bases left between them.

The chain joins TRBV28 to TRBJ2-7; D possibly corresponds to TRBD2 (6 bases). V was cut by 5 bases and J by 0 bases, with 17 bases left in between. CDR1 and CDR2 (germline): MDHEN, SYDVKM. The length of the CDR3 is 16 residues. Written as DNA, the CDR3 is TGTGCCAGCAGTCCTTCCCTAGCGTTCAACTCCTACGAGCAGTACTTC. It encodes CASSPSLAFNSYEQYF.

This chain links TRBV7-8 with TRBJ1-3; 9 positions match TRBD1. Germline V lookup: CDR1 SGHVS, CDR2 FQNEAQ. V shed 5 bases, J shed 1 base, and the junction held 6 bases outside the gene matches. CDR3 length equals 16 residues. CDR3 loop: CASSITGGKSGNTIYF. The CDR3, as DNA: TGTGCCAGCAGCATAACAGGGGGCAAGTCTGGAAACACCATATATTTT.

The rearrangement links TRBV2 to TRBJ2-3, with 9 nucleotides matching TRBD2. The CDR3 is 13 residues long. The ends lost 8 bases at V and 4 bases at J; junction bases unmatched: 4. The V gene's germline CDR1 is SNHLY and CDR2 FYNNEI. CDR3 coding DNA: TGTGCCAGCTTAGCGGGAGTGGCAGATACGCAGTATTTT. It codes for CASLAGVADTQYF.

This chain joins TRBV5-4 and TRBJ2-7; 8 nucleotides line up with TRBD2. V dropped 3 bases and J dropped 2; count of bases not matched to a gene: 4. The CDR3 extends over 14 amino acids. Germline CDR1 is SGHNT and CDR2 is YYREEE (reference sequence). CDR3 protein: CASSWTGGAYEQYF. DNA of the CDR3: TGTGCCAGCAGCTGGACCGGGGGGGCCTACGAGCAGTACTTC.

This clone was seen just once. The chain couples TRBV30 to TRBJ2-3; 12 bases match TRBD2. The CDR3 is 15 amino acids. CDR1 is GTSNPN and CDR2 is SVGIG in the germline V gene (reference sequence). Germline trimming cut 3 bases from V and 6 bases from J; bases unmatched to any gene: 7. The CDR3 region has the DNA TGTGCCTGGAGCCGGACTAGCGGGAAAATGGATACGCAGTATTTT. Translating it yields CAWSRTSGKMDTQYF.

CDR3 sequence: CASSSRTGGADTQYF. As DNA, the CDR3 is TGTGCCAGCAGCTCACGGACAGGGGGAGCAGATACGCAGTATTTT. The chain carries TRBV5-4 and TRBJ2-3; 10 bases fit TRBD1. Germline V lookup: CDR1 SGHNT, CDR2 YYREEE (reference sequence). V dropped 3 bases and J dropped 4; count of bases not matched to a gene: 5. The CDR3 loop spans 15 amino acids.

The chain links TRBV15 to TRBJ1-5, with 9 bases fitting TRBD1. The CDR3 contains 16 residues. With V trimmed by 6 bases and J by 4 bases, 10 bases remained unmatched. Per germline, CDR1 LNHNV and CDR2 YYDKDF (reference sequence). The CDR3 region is CATRSGTGLLNQPQHF. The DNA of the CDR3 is TGTGCCACCAGATCCGGGACAGGGCTACTTAATCAGCCCCAGCATTTT.

Written as DNA, the CDR3 is TGCGCCAGCAGCCCACCGGGCGGGCCTCCCTACGAGCAGTACTTC. Its translation is CASSPPGGPPYEQYF. The chain couples TRBV5-1 to TRBJ2-7, with D possibly matching TRBD2 (5 bases). The CDR3 totals 15 residues. CDR1 is SGHRS and CDR2 is YFSETQ in the germline V gene. V was trimmed by 4 bases and J by 2 bases, leaving 16 bases between them.

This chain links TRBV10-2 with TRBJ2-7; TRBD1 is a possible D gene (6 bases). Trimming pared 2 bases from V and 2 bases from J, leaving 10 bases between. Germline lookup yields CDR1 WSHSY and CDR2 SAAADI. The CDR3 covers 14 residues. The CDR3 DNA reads TGCGCCAGCAGTGAGCCGGGACAAACCTACGAGCAGTACTTC. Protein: CASSEPGQTYEQYF.

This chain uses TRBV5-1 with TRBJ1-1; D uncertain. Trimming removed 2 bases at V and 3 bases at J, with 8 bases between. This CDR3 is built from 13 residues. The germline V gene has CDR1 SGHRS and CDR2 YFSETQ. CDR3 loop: CASSFFQDTEAFF. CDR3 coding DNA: TGCGCCAGCAGCTTTTTTCAGGACACTGAAGCTTTCTTT.

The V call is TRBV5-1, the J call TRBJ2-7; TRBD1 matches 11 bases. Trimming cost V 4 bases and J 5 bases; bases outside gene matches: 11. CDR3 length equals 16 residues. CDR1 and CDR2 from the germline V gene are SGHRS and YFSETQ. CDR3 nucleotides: TGCGCCAGCAGCCAGGATGGACAGGGGGCTCGGAACGAGCAGTACTTC. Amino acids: CASSQDGQGARNEQYF.

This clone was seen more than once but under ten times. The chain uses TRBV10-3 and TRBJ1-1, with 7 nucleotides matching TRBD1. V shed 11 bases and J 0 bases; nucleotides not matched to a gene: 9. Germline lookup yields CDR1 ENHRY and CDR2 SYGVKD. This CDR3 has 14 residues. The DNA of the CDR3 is TGTGCCGTTTGGACAGGCAGAATGAACACTGAAGCTTTCTTT. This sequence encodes CAVWTGRMNTEAFF.

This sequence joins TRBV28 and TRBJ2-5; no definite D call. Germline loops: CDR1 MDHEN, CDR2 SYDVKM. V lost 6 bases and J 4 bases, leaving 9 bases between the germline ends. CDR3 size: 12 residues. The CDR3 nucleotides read TGTGCCAGCAGACTCCGAGGAGAGACCCAGTACTTC. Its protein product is CASRLRGETQYF.

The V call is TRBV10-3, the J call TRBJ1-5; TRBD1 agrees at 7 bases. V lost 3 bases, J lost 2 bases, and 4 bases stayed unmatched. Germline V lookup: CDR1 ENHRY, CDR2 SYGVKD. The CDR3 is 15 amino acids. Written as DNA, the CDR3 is TGTGCCATCAGTGATATAACAGGGGGCAATCAGCCCCAGCATTTT. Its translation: CAISDITGGNQPQHF.

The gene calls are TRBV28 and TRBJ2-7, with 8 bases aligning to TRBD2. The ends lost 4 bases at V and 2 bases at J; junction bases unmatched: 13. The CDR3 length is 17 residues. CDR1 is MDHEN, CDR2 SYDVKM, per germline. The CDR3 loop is CASSSPPGAAGAYEQYF. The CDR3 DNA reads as TGTGCCAGCAGTTCCCCACCAGGAGCAGCGGGAGCCTACGAGCAGTACTTC.